A single TCR beta chain is shown here with its context. Its antigen remains unidentified. Germline-derived CDR1 and CDR2 are MDHEN and SYDVKM. After removal of 9 bases from V and 7 bases from J, the junction contained 9 bases not matched to a gene. The CDR3 sequence is 14 residues long. This entry is derived from a study of T cell responses to AZD1222 COVID-19 vaccine. Study outcomes and limitations: Once two AZD1222 doses were given, Spike-specific TCR breadth and depth went up. Donors in the cohort were predominantly white British and more often female, and clonal diversity was possibly underestimated. Recipients of AZD1222 seropositive at baseline numbered only 6 or 7. Epitopes outside B.1.351 and B.1.1.7 mutated regions reportedly drew nearly half of spike TCRs.

Some clones are missing from TCRdb's copy, which holds only in-frame ones; the method was immunoSEQ multiplex PCR. The sample holds fewer than 75,000 clones; around nine tenths are singletons and the top ten take approximately 6.3%. The clonotype was recovered from an adult who received the MenACWY meningococcal vaccine as a control. This sequence joins TRBV28 and TRBJ1-4; the match to TRBD1 covers 9 bases. The source was peripheral blood, collected 28 days after the second dose of the MenACWY control vaccine. The CDR3 loop reads CASAPTGGSEKLFF. The CDR3 DNA reads TGTGCCAGTGCTCCGACAGGGGGTTCTGAAAAACTGTTTTTT.